This T cell receptor beta chain appears in the sequencing data of a study of cytomegalovirus exposure and HLA in healthy donors (dated by TCRdb to 2016 to 2017). A note on the overall study: According to an earlier analysis of around 600 of the donors, some 170 million T cells yielded some 110 million unique TCR beta sequences and 276 Gb of sequence data. An early release covering approximately 600 HLA-typed donors comprised approximately 290 gigabases of sequencing data and about 90 million unique TCR sequences. Of the roughly 410 genotyped donors, more than 75% were placed in the genetic ancestry cluster associated with self-reported Caucasian donors. The aim of the study was to test whether cataloging public T cell receptors could identify signatures of past pathogen exposure. The study used immunosequencing to profile the T cell repertoires of some 600 subjects and linked those repertoires to cytomegalovirus serostatus. In addition to the first cohort of 666 subjects, a separate validation cohort of some 120 different subjects was used. High-throughput TCR immunosequencing, statistical association of individual TCRs with disease status, and machine learning were combined to predict cytomegalovirus infection status. A later analysis re-examined previously published TCR beta repertoires from several hundred donors and added high-resolution HLA genotyping to investigate patterns of TCR occurrence. Rather than using new phenotypic data, the later analysis identified candidate immune exposures from TCR beta sequences and from how often those sequences occurred across donors. To decide whether each TCR beta V gene segment behaved as functional or pseudogenic, an earlier analysis of some 570 of the donors relied on high-throughput TCR beta sequencing. Donor age, sex, ethnicity and CMV serostatus were collected together with the repertoire data. In a later genetic analysis, genome-wide SNP genotypes for about 65% of the roughly 700 donors were used, and that subset was treated as a discovery cohort. All discovery cohort repertoires had been generated on a single sequencing platform. Both class I and class II loci were covered by HLA typing, at four-digit resolution. Typing coverage varied by locus: roughly 620-640 donors for A, B, C, DRB1 and DQB1; more than 500 for DQA1; around 610 for DPA1; 450 to 480 for DPB1. Because of strong linkage in the cohort, a few DR-DQ haplotypes were treated as single units for association and clustering. On average, roughly 200,000 unique TCR beta nucleotide sequences were sequenced per donor among a few hundred genotyped donors of the cohort, with roughly 18% of those sequences being non-productive. Study-wide conclusions, independent of this receptor: A later genetic analysis reported fewer N-insertions in productive TCRs among donors in an Asian-associated ancestry cluster than the roughly 700-donor mean. A few of the identified cytomegalovirus-associated TCR beta chains were confirmed in vitro to be specific for cytomegalovirus antigens. Because counts were too low, about 18 rarely observed V segments, including chromosome 9 orphons, were left out of the earlier analysis of 587 of the donors. The 87-base-pair reads could not distinguish some IMGT-functional V segments, including TRBV6-2 and TRBV6-3, so those segments were excluded. For the cohort, immune exposure information was limited to CMV serostatus. In both the original and validation cohorts, the classifier was reported to diagnose cytomegalovirus status with high specificity and sensitivity. The authors suggested that the approach could potentially be extended to other disease states and immunological phenotypes. Broadly in line with IMGT annotations, most TCR beta V segments showed up in productive rearrangements about 87% or about 30% of the time in an earlier analysis of 587 of the donors. In a later analysis, most CMV-associated TCR beta chains were found to appear HLA-restricted, with HLA associations seemingly driven largely by CMV exposure. At a false discovery rate of 0.05, a later analysis linked some 17,000 TCR beta sequences to specific HLA alleles. In a later analysis, TCR association rates were found to vary across HLA loci, with the most associated TCRs seen for DRB1 alleles and the fewest for HLA-C alleles. A cluster of highly shared sequence variants was judged likely to represent a technical artifact of the sequencing pipeline. In a later analysis, HLA-associated TCR beta chains were found to be more clonally expanded and to have lower generation probabilities than equally common non-associated chains. A further reported finding was that TCR beta sequences accurately predicted the HLA-A and HLA-B alleles for most subjects in the first cohort. Several of the top co-occurrence clusters appeared to be linked to parvovirus B19, influenza, CMV and Epstein-Barr virus, according to a later analysis. Sequencing depth was assumed to be roughly uniform across donors in the presence/absence analyses, though that assumption may not hold. Because HLA typing was missing for some donors at each locus, association tests included only the typed subset. Only TCR beta chains were sequenced in this cohort, and the absence of alpha or paired-chain data limited detectable features. Across donors, most TCR sequences were observed very rarely, whereas some public TCRs were present in many individuals. Strong co-occurrence of HLA alleles, especially DR and DQ, made assigning TCR associations to individual alleles difficult. The study listed 170 or so TCR beta chains as associated with cytomegalovirus. Linkage disequilibrium might explain the correlated functional status among segregating V segments, but an unknown experimental factor could not be ruled out. An association between a missense DCLRE1C variant and V-gene and J-gene trimming of TCR beta chains was found in a later genetic analysis and replicated in an independent cohort.

The cysteine opens and the phenylalanine closes a CDR3 of 14 amino acids. Just CDR3 DNA is preserved here, 42 bases in frame from base 1. Per the germline V gene, MNHEY is the CDR1 and SVGAGI is the CDR2. V and J are truncated by 7 bases and 8 bases respectively, leaving an intervening sequence of 20 bases. With regard to this clone: This receptor's antigen is unknown.

The method behind the library was the immunoSEQ multiplex PCR assay. For the multiplex PCR, a mixture combining 60 forward primers for TCR Vbeta segments and 13 reverse primers for TCR Jbeta segments was used. Amplification of the CDR3 region of rearranged TCR beta genes was performed with a multiplex PCR assay on genomic DNA. On the Illumina HiSeq System, the amplified TCR beta libraries were sequenced as 87-base-pair reads. In the original analysis: In a later analysis, around 80 million unique TCR beta chains were counted across the 690 or so repertoires, and approximately 9.9 million of these chains were shared by at least two donors. Raw reads were error-corrected and collapsed into unique sequences by a nearest-neighbor algorithm in which closely related sequences were merged to remove PCR and sequencing errors. Alignment of CDR3 sequences to IMGT reference sequences was used to assign V, D and J gene segments. For a sequence to be retained, at least a six-nucleotide match to both a V gene segment and a J gene segment was required. A rearrangement counted as productive if the CDR3 had no stop codons and remained in frame with V and J, and every other rearrangement counted as non-productive. Following IMGT convention, CDR3 was defined as the stretch from the second conserved V-encoded cysteine up to the conserved J-encoded phenylalanine. The earlier analysis of 587 of the donors excluded any sequence lacking an unambiguous match to a single V gene segment. An earlier analysis of 587 of the donors called V segments functional above 56.7% productive rearrangements and segregating when the between-donor standard deviation exceeded 5%. To diagnose cytomegalovirus status from the catalog of TCR beta chain sequences, a statistical classification framework was built. In a later analysis, V and J genes were assigned by comparing TCR nucleotide sequences against IMGT/GENE-DB human TR gene sequences. In a later analysis, CDR3 sequences and most-parsimonious VDJ recombination scenarios were assigned using the TCRdist pipeline. A later analysis defined each TCR beta chain by its CDR3 amino acid sequence plus V-gene family, and excluded reads lacking a unique V-gene family. In a later analysis, 500 to 650 highly shared, low-generation-probability nucleotide sequences were removed to address suspected cross-contamination and a sequencing artifact. In a later analysis, a clonal expansion index for each public chain was calculated from normalized within-repertoire ranks of inferred template counts. Generation probabilities in a later analysis came from a VDJ recombination model fitted to out-of-frame rearrangements, and those results were checked against IGoR. In a later analysis, TCR-TCR, TCR-HLA and TCR-CMV co-occurrence was scored with hypergeometric tests, and a repertoire-size bias correction was applied to TCR pairs. In a later analysis, false discovery rates were estimated by permuting HLA or CMV assignments 20 times. A later analysis grouped co-occurring TCRs with DBSCAN, adding TCRdist sequence similarity when clustering within HLA-allele-positive subsets. Repertoires with fewer than 30,000 or more than 120,000 public chains were left out of co-occurrence clustering, as were roughly five repertoires with anomalous nucleotide sharing. The clones in this table, taken by TCRdb from immuneACCESS, are in-frame only. Not every clone is retained; where verified, under half of the shortfall comes from an unresolved V gene, and the cause of the rest is unknown. V and J calls and clone size are as listed in that table; D and trimming were resolved from the DNA. The sample's records list about 51,000 clones. Clones ranked in the top ten supply 26% of the sample.

In total, approximately 690 healthy bone marrow donors made up the cohort. At the time of sampling, all cohort members were nominally healthy, though unrecorded immune exposures were likely present. The donor tested CMV seropositive, placing the donor among the 289 seropositive members of the cohort. A peripheral blood sample was provided by each donor, and peripheral blood mononuclear cells were used for TCR beta sequencing. Genomic DNA was extracted from the blood cell samples with the Qiagen DNeasy Blood Extraction Kit. Sequenced input: PBMCs. The receptor was derived from a man aged 40-49 years in good health and CMV-seropositive. The receptor chain draws on TRBV6-5 and TRBJ1-2; TRBD1 is possibly the D segment (5 matching bases). At the DNA level, the sequence is TGTGCCAGCACCCCCGGGGGGATCATCAGCGGCTACACCTTC. This codes for CASTPGGIISGYTF.